Listed here is a single TCR beta chain. Its antigen is currently unknown. Distinct nucleotide sequences in the sample also encode this CDR3. Several immunoSEQ plates received, in even portions, the genomic DNA of each subset. Assay used: immunoSEQ multiplex PCR; TCRdb lists only in-frame clones, some missing. Of about 2,200,000 clones in the sample, just over 90% were seen once. This sample was included in a study of shared clonotypes between healthy human individuals. Study background: Per donor, three plates held CD4 naive cells, three held CD4 memory, two held CD8 naive and one held CD8 memory. Study-level points and caveats: Some clonotypes were shared by all four sorted-subset donors, while others were not shared. The non-shared ones had lower generation probabilities than the shared ones.

Naive CD8 cells comprised CD45RO-negative, CCR7-positively selected cells, excluding terminally differentiated effector memory CD45RA+ cells. Sequencing was done on a sample of naive CD8+ T cells from PBMCs. This TCR derives from a man younger than 30 in good health. Some clones in this sample may be carry-over from other donors' samples.

CDR3 protein: CASSLRRESTDTQYF. In DNA form, the CDR3 reads TGTGCCAGCAGCTTGCGCAGGGAAAGCACAGATACGCAGTATTTT. The chain couples TRBV5-4 to TRBJ2-3; D may be TRBD1 (5 bases). V was pared by 1 base and J by 0 bases, with 9 bases between. Germline V gives CDR1 SGHNT, CDR2 YYREEE (reference sequence). This CDR3 contains 15 residues.